This T cell receptor beta chain is from a study of shared clonotypes between healthy human individuals. Study-level results: The study sampled only blood, and tissue repertoires likely differ. The study's rarefaction showed incomplete sorted-subset sequencing despite large depth.

Germline V gene data show CDR1 as MGHDK and CDR2 as SYGVNS. Trimming cost V 2 bases and J 1 base, with 12 bases left between them. The CDR3 has 16 residues. Clones were read by immunoSEQ multiplex PCR, and TCRdb kept only the in-frame ones, dropping some. This repertoire shows 550,000 to 800,000 clones, 74% found once; its top ten account for roughly 1.7%. Regarding this clone: Its antigen is unknown.

The TCR comes from a woman younger than 45 in good health. The J gene is TRBJ2-1, the V gene TRBV25-1; possibly TRBD2 for D (5 bases). Sequencing input: memory CD4+ T cells sorted from blood. The subset denotes: CD45RA-negative fraction. The CDR3 region is CASSENGAESYNEQFF. In DNA form, the CDR3 reads TGTGCCAGCAGTGAAAATGGAGCGGAATCCTACAATGAGCAGTTCTTC.